This TCR beta chain was found in a study of CD8+CD57+ T cells in acquired aplastic anemia. Study-wide background: Sorting CD4+ and CD8+ cells gave DNA averaging approximately 3 ug.

This clonotype showed up many times. The authors sequenced patients whose flow cytometry had shown CD8+CD57+ cell expansion. The enrolled patients all had severe acquired aplastic anemia. Blood came from patients not yet given any therapy. The study profiled TCR beta VDJ and CDR3 using genomic DNA as template. TCRdb itself ran the reads through MiXCR, one entry per CDR3 protein. The sample holds 100,000 to 150,000 distinct CDR3 sequences, 30% to 45% seen once. Germline CDR1 and CDR2: MNHNS and SASEGT. V was trimmed by 6 bases and J by 11 bases, leaving 17 bases between them. The CDR3 length is 13 residues.

This TCR came from a human donor with aplastic anemia. The sequenced sample consisted of sorted CD4+, CD8+, or CD8+CD57+ T cells (not recorded which) from PBMCs. This chain joins TRBV6-1 and TRBJ2-1, with a possible D match to TRBD2 (6 bases). The CDR3 loop is CASSIYRDSQQFF. The CDR3 DNA is TGTGCCAGCAGCATATACCGGGACTCTCAGCAGTTCTTC.